One sample yielded the 14 T cell receptor beta chains listed below, sequenced in a study of graft-versus-host responses after intestinal transplantation. Antigens for these TCRs are unknown. Assay: immunoSEQ multiplex PCR; the TCRdb copy retains only in-frame clones and omits some. The sample holds around 88,000 clones, roughly four fifths seen once. The sample here was unstimulated CD8+ T cells sorted from spleen or lymph node cells, taken before intestinal transplant. These receptor sequences come from a human donor who received an intestinal transplant.

The gene calls are TRBV10-3 and TRBJ1-2; a possible D gene is TRBD1 (6 bases). V dropped 6 bases and J dropped 3 bases, with 8 bases sitting between them. Germline assignment: CDR1 ENHRY and CDR2 SYGVKD. There are 12 residues in the CDR3. The CDR3 reads CAIRDSHYGYTF. The DNA for the CDR3 is TGTGCCATCAGGGACAGTCACTATGGCTACACCTTC.

This clone came up once. The chain combines TRBV5-6 with TRBJ1-5; D unclear. Germline lookup yields CDR1 SGHDT and CDR2 YYEEEE. V shed 0 bases and J shed 6 bases, with 7 bases lying between them. The CDR3 contains 13 residues. CDR3 protein: CASSLVGSQPQHF. The CDR3 region has the DNA TGTGCCAGCAGCTTGGTGGGGAGTCAGCCCCAGCATTTT.

The chain recombines TRBV27 with TRBJ2-7; D is perhaps TRBD2 (7 bases). The germline V gene has CDR1 MNHEY and CDR2 SMNVEV (reference sequence). V lost 2 bases to trimming and J lost 2 bases, with 13 bases between them. The CDR3 extends over 15 amino acids. CDR3 coding DNA: TGTGCCAGCAGTTTAGGGAGGGGGGCCGCCTACGAGCAGTACTTC. The encoded protein is CASSLGRGAAYEQYF.

V gene TRBV5-1 combines with J gene TRBJ2-2; D is undetermined. The CDR3 is made up of 13 amino acids. V was cut by 0 bases and J by 9 bases, with 9 bases left in between. Germline CDR1 reads SGHRS; CDR2 reads YFSETQ. CDR3 in amino acids: CASSLATQRELFF. Here the CDR3 DNA reads TGCGCCAGCAGCTTGGCCACCCAGCGGGAGCTGTTTTTT.

The chain joins TRBV28 to TRBJ2-1; D not resolved. CDR3 length equals 12 residues. V gave up 2 bases and J gave up 5 bases, with 4 bases separating them. Per the germline V gene, CDR1 is MDHEN and CDR2 is SYDVKM. CDR3 nucleotide sequence: TGTGCCAGCAGTTTAGGGGACAATGAGCAGTTCTTC. This gives the protein CASSLGDNEQFF.

The chain couples TRBV6-5 to TRBJ2-7, with D maybe TRBD2 (6 bases). Germline V gives CDR1 MNHEY, CDR2 SVGAGI. This CDR3 comprises 15 residues. V was trimmed by 5 bases and J by 4 bases, leaving 18 bases between them. CDR3 bases: TGTGCCAGCAGTAACTTCGCGGGGAGCGGGTACGAGCAGTACTTC. The encoded protein is CASSNFAGSGYEQYF.

The CDR3 spells CASSPNSYEQYF. CDR3 nucleotides: TGTGCCAGTAGCCCCAACAGCTACGAGCAGTACTTC. The chain is built from TRBV19 and TRBJ2-7, with D hard to call. CDR1 and CDR2 from the germline V gene are LNHDA and SQIVND (reference sequence). The CDR3 contains 12 residues. Trimming took 6 bases from V and 3 from J, leaving 9 bases between them.

The gene calls are TRBV27 and TRBJ2-1; D may be TRBD1 or TRBD2 (5 bases each). Germline V gene lookup returns CDR1 MNHEY and CDR2 SMNVEV (reference sequence). This CDR3 comprises 14 residues. Trimming cost V 8 bases and J 12 bases, with 23 bases left between them. The CDR3 protein is CASRPWDPPSGQFF. In DNA, the CDR3 is TGTGCCAGCCGGCCTTGGGACCCCCCTTCGGGGCAGTTCTTC.

The chain carries TRBV6-5 and TRBJ2-7, with unresolved D. With 6 bases removed from V and 7 bases from J, the gap between germline ends came to 10 bases. From germline, CDR1 is MNHEY and CDR2 SVGAGI. There are 11 residues in the CDR3. The CDR3 loop reads CASRELGEQYF. The CDR3 DNA is TGTGCCAGCAGGGAGCTAGGGGAGCAGTACTTC.

The chain links TRBV13 to TRBJ1-5; no reliable D call. The CDR3 covers 13 residues. Germline V gives CDR1 PRHDT, CDR2 FYEKMQ (reference sequence). Trimming took 5 bases from V and 11 from J, leaving 16 bases between them. CDR3 bases: TGTGCCAGCAGCCTAGAACGGACGAAGGCCCAGCATTTT. Translating gives CASSLERTKAQHF.

This clone has only one observation. This chain connects TRBV6-5 to TRBJ2-2, with unresolved D. Per germline, CDR1 MNHEY and CDR2 SVGAGI. The CDR3 extends over 12 amino acids. V lost 3 bases, J lost 4 bases, and 3 bases lay in between. The CDR3 is CASSYVTGELFF. The CDR3 nucleotides are TGTGCCAGCAGTTATGTCACCGGGGAGCTGTTTTTT.

V is TRBV10-1 and J is TRBJ2-7, with D perhaps TRBD2 (5 bases). The germline V gene has CDR1 WNHNN and CDR2 SYGVQD (reference sequence). CDR3 size: 13 residues. V was clipped by 2 bases and J by 7 bases, with 12 bases between them. Here the CDR3 DNA reads TGCGCCAGCAGTGAGACGATCGGGAATGAGCAGTACTTC. Encoded protein: CASSETIGNEQYF.

The chain has TRBV11-2 and TRBJ2-7, with no clear D. V lost 5 bases and J lost 7, with 12 bases in between. Germline CDR1 SGHAT, CDR2 FQNNGV. The CDR3 length is 12 residues. The CDR3 DNA sequence: TGTGCCAGCAGCCCCCAGCTGTGGGAGCAGTACTTC. It codes for CASSPQLWEQYF.

V usage is TRBV5-1 and J usage is TRBJ2-7; TRBD2 is a possible D gene (6 bases). The V gene's germline CDR1 is SGHRS and CDR2 YFSETQ. The CDR3 contains 14 residues. Trimming left V 0 bases short and J 7 bases short, with 14 bases between. The CDR3 DNA reads as TGCGCCAGCAGCTTGGAAACGACTAGTAAAGAGCAGTACTTC. Protein sequence: CASSLETTSKEQYF.